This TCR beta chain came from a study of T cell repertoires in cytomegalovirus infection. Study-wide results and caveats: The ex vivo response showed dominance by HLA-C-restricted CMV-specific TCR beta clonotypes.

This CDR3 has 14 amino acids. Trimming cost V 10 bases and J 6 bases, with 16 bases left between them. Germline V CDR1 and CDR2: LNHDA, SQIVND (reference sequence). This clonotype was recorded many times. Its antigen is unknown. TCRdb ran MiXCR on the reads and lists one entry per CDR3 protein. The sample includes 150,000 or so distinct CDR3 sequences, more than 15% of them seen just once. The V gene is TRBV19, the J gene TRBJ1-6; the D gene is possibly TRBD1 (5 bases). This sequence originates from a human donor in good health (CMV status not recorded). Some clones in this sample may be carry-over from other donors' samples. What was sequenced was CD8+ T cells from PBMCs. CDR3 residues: CAKRQPDGNSPLHF. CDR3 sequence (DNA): TGTGCCAAGAGACAGCCGGACGGTAATTCACCCCTCCACTTT.